Each of the 29 T cell receptor beta chains below was sequenced from the same sample in a study of T cell changes during pregnancy in multiple sclerosis. Produced via immunoSEQ multiplex PCR; TCRdb's table is partial and in-frame only. The table lists around 71,000 clones, around nine tenths of them singletons. Sample: peripheral blood, taken in the third trimester of pregnancy. Source of these receptors: a female donor with multiple sclerosis, enrolled in a pregnancy study.

The chain joins TRBV30 to TRBJ2-7; 14 positions agree with TRBD2. The V segment lost 4 bases and the J segment 3 bases; nucleotides outside the gene matches: 2. The germline V gene has CDR1 GTSNPN and CDR2 SVGIG (reference sequence). The CDR3 runs 14 residues. CDR3: CAWTGLAGGYEQYF. The DNA of the CDR3 is TGTGCCTGGACTGGACTAGCGGGGGGCTACGAGCAGTACTTC.

The V call is TRBV21-1, the J call TRBJ2-1; TRBD2, the table's D call, lacks a check against the DNA. TRBV21-1 is a recognized pseudogene. The CDR3 length is 12 residues. The DNA of the CDR3 is TGTGCCAGCCGAGGGATCGGAAATGAGCAGTTCTTC. It specifies CASRGIGNEQFF.

This chain links TRBV6-6 with TRBJ2-3, with TRBD2 matching 14 bases. This CDR3 is 15 amino acids long. Germline V gene data show CDR1 as MNHNY and CDR2 as SVGAGI (reference sequence). V gave up 2 bases and J gave up 10 bases; unmatched junction bases: 5. CDR3 sequence reads: CASSYPGLAGASQYF. The CDR3 bases are TGTGCCAGCAGTTACCCGGGACTAGCGGGAGCGTCGCAGTATTTT.

This clone was found a few times. This chain uses TRBV18 with TRBJ1-2, with D possibly matching TRBD1 (5 bases). Germline CDR1 KGHSH, CDR2 LQKENI. Trimming removed 2 bases from V and 7 bases from J, with 14 bases in between. There are 14 residues in the CDR3. CDR3 nucleotide sequence: TGTGCCAGCTCACCAGAAGGCCAGGGTACTGGCTACACCTTC. The encoded protein is CASSPEGQGTGYTF.

This clone was seen a few times. V and J are TRBV5-4 and TRBJ2-7; 11 bases fit TRBD2. J was trimmed by 4 bases and V by 0 bases; bases with no gene match: 3. The CDR3 spans 15 residues. Germline V gives CDR1 SGHNT, CDR2 YYREEE (reference sequence). The DNA for the CDR3 is TGTGCCAGCAGCTTGGCCGCTAGCGGGAGGTACGAGCAGTACTTC. This gives the protein CASSLAASGRYEQYF.

V is TRBV12-5 and J is TRBJ2-1; D not resolved. The CDR3 runs 15 residues. Germline V gives CDR1 LGHNT, CDR2 FRNRAP. V lost 6 bases, J lost 3 bases, and 15 bases lay in between. The CDR3 DNA is TGTGCTAGTGGCCAGCCAACCGGGTACTACAATGAGCAGTTCTTC. This translates into CASGQPTGYYNEQFF.

The chain couples TRBV21-1 to TRBJ2-1; the table's D gene call, TRBD1, was not cross checked with the DNA. TRBV21-1 is reported as a pseudogene. The CDR3 covers 15 residues. The DNA for the CDR3 is TGTGCCAGCAGCAAAGGGACACTTACCTACAATGAGCAGTTCTTC. This codes for CASSKGTLTYNEQFF.

The chain combines TRBV10-1 with TRBJ2-1, with 12 bases lining up with TRBD2. With 6 bases clipped from V and 4 bases from J, the junction kept 4 bases outside the gene matches. This CDR3 is 15 amino acids long. CDR1 and CDR2 from the germline V gene are WNHNN and SYGVQD (reference sequence). Written as DNA, the CDR3 is TGCGCCAGCAGCACCCTAGCGGGAGGGTACAATGAGCAGTTCTTC. It encodes CASSTLAGGYNEQFF.

The V gene is TRBV6-4, the J gene TRBJ2-1; a possible D gene is TRBD2 (6 bases). The germline V gene has CDR1 MRHNA and CDR2 SNTAGT. Trimming removed 3 bases at V and 2 bases at J, with 8 bases between. This CDR3 spans 14 amino acids. CDR3 loop: CASSEGLPYNEQFF. Written as DNA, the CDR3 is TGTGCCAGCAGTGAGGGACTTCCCTACAATGAGCAGTTCTTC.

Only one count was recorded for this clone. The chain has TRBV10-1 and TRBJ2-3, with TRBD2 matching 10 bases. Per the germline V gene, CDR1 is WNHNN and CDR2 is SYGVQD (reference sequence). The CDR3 is 15 amino acids. The junction had 2 bases not matched to a gene; V was cut back by 5 bases and J by 0 bases. CDR3 in amino acids: CASSLLAGSTDTQYF. The DNA of the CDR3 is TGCGCCAGCAGTTTACTAGCGGGAAGCACAGATACGCAGTATTTT.

This clone was recorded only once. J is TRBJ2-5 and V is TRBV6-5; perhaps TRBD2 as D (6 bases). The germline V gene encodes CDR1 MNHEY and CDR2 SVGAGI. CDR3 length: 13 residues. Trimming removed 5 bases at V and 5 bases at J, with 12 bases between. The CDR3 DNA follows: TGTGCCAGCAGTACGGGGGTCTGGGAGACCCAGTACTTC. This translates into CASSTGVWETQYF.

The rearrangement links TRBV11-3 to TRBJ2-7; TRBD2 aligns across 14 bases. This CDR3 has 15 residues. The V segment lost 5 bases and the J segment 3 bases; nucleotides outside the gene matches: 3. Germline lookup yields CDR1 SGHNT and CDR2 YENEEA. The CDR3 here is CASSPGLAGVYEQYF. The CDR3 nucleotides read TGTGCCAGCAGCCCGGGACTAGCGGGAGTCTACGAGCAGTACTTC. Full variable domain (missing parts from reference TRBV11-3 and TRBJ2-7): EAGVVQSPRYKIIEKKQPVAFWCNPISGHNTLYWYLQNLGQGPELLIRYENEEAVDDSQLPKDRFSAERLKGVDSTLKIQPAELGDSAVYLCASSPGLAGVYEQYFGPGTRLTVT.

The chain combines TRBV10-3 with TRBJ2-5; D not resolved. Trimming shortened V by 2 bases and J by 1 base, and 5 bases separated the two germline ends. The CDR3 consists of 13 residues. From germline, CDR1 is ENHRY and CDR2 SYGVKD. CDR3 bases: TGTGCCATCAGTGAGAGCGCCCAAGAGACCCAGTACTTC. Translating it yields CAISESAQETQYF.

The chain carries TRBV19 and TRBJ2-7; 11 bases fit TRBD1. Looked up from germline, CDR1 is LNHDA and CDR2 is SQIVND (reference sequence). V was pared by 8 bases and J by 5 bases, with 5 bases of the junction left unmatched. CDR3 length: 13 amino acids. The CDR3 DNA reads as TGTGCCAGTTCGGGACAGGGGGGTAACGAGCAGTACTTC. Amino acid sequence: CASSGQGGNEQYF.

The genes are TRBV9 and TRBJ2-1; TRBD2 aligns across 14 bases. Looked up from germline, CDR1 is SGDLS and CDR2 is YYNGEE. Losses at the gene ends were 4 bases for V and 2 bases for J; bases not matched to a gene: 5. The CDR3 contains 17 residues. The CDR3 DNA reads TGTGCCAGCAGCATCCGACTAGCGGGAGGGGCCTACAATGAGCAGTTCTTC. Translated: CASSIRLAGGAYNEQFF.

The chain employs TRBV29-1 and TRBJ1-1; TRBD1 matches 7 bases. The CDR3 is 12 amino acids. Per germline, CDR1 SQVTM and CDR2 ANQGSEA. V shed 6 bases, J shed 4 bases, and the junction held 5 bases outside the gene matches. CDR3: CSVPTGATEAFF. CDR3 coding DNA: TGCAGCGTCCCCACAGGGGCCACTGAAGCTTTCTTT.

This chain links TRBV7-8 with TRBJ2-3; a possible D gene is TRBD2 (6 bases). The V end lost 3 bases, the J end lost 4 bases, and 14 bases lay between the germline ends. The CDR3 extends over 15 amino acids. Germline-derived CDR1 and CDR2 are SGHVS and FQNEAQ. This CDR3 is CASSFVGSGSDTQYF. CDR3 nucleotide sequence: TGTGCCAGCAGCTTTGTCGGGAGTGGGTCAGATACGCAGTATTTT.

The chain links TRBV6-1 to TRBJ2-3; possible D gene TRBD2, 5 bases. Looked up from germline, CDR1 is MNHNS and CDR2 is SASEGT. The CDR3 loop spans 18 amino acids. V was pared by 4 bases and J by 6 bases, with 26 bases between. The CDR3 sequence is CASSAPRAAVSRLDTQYF. CDR3 DNA sequence: TGTGCCAGCAGTGCCCCCCGGGCAGCGGTTAGTCGCTTGGATACGCAGTATTTT.

This chain joins TRBV27 and TRBJ1-2; TRBD1 agrees at 7 bases. Germline trimming cut 6 bases from V and 1 base from J; bases unmatched to any gene: 8. CDR1 is MNHEY, CDR2 SMNVEV, per germline (reference sequence). This CDR3 spans 15 amino acids. CDR3 region: CASRVGDRNNYGYTF. The CDR3 DNA reads as TGTGCCAGCAGAGTCGGGGACAGAAATAACTATGGCTACACCTTC.

This clone was detected many times. V gene TRBV6-1 combines with J gene TRBJ2-3, with TRBD1 matching 11 bases. This CDR3 has 15 amino acids. CDR1 and CDR2 from the germline V gene are MNHNS and SASEGT. J lost 4 bases, V lost 1 base, and 1 base had no gene match. CDR3 sequence: CASSEGTGGADTQYF. The DNA of the CDR3 is TGTGCCAGCAGTGAAGGGACAGGGGGCGCAGATACGCAGTATTTT.

This clone was found once. The V and J genes are TRBV6-6 and TRBJ2-2, with a weak D call TRBD1 (5 bases). Germline V gene sequence: CDR1 MNHNY, CDR2 SVGAGI (reference sequence). The V and J ends lost 10 bases and 0 bases respectively, with 12 bases between them. The length of the CDR3 is 14 residues. The CDR3 is CATLPGSNTGELFF. CDR3 DNA: TGTGCCACGCTTCCAGGGTCGAACACCGGGGAGCTGTTTTTT.

The CDR3 region has the DNA TGTGCCAGCAGCTTAGTAGGCGGGAGAGTCACAGATACGCAGTATTTT. Residues: CASSLVGGRVTDTQYF. V usage is TRBV7-2 and J usage is TRBJ2-3, with 7 bases aligning to TRBD2. The CDR3 covers 16 residues. The germline V gene encodes CDR1 SGHTA and CDR2 FQGNSA. Trimming removed 1 base from V and 2 bases from J; junction bases left unmatched: 6. The full variable domain, rest sourced from reference TRBV7-2 and TRBJ2-3, is GAGVSQSPSNKVTEKGKDVELRCDPISGHTALYWYRQSLGQGLEFLIYFQGNSAPDKSGLPSDRFSAERTGGSVSTLTIQRTQQEDSAVYLCASSLVGGRVTDTQYFGPGTRLTVL.

The chain joins TRBV10-3 to TRBJ1-1; TRBD1 matches at 7 bases. The germline V gene encodes CDR1 ENHRY and CDR2 SYGVKD. With 6 bases clipped from V and 6 bases from J, the junction kept 7 bases outside the gene matches. The CDR3 loop spans 13 amino acids. CDR3 in amino acids: CAISGDRDAEAFF. As DNA, the CDR3 is TGTGCCATCAGCGGAGACAGGGACGCTGAAGCTTTCTTT.

This clone was recorded once. The J gene is TRBJ2-1, the V gene TRBV11-1, with D possibly matching TRBD2 (6 bases). The CDR3 runs to 14 residues. Germline V gene data show CDR1 as SGHAT and CDR2 as FQDESV (reference sequence). The V end lost 2 bases, the J end lost 8 bases, and 13 bases lay between the germline ends. CDR3 sequence: CASSLMSSGDEQFF. DNA for the CDR3: TGTGCCAGCAGCTTAATGAGTTCGGGAGATGAGCAGTTCTTC.

This clone was detected only once. The rearrangement joins TRBV18 to TRBJ1-4, with TRBD1 identical over 7 bases. Germline V gene data show CDR1 as KGHSH and CDR2 as LQKENI. The CDR3 runs to 16 residues. Trimming took 2 bases from V and 7 from J; bases not matched to a gene: 10. As DNA, the CDR3 is TGTGCCAGCTCACCAAGGATAAACAGGGGAGGTGAAAAACTGTTTTTT. Encoded protein: CASSPRINRGGEKLFF. The whole variable domain, filled in from reference TRBV18 and TRBJ1-4, reads NAGVMQNPRHLVRRRGQEARLRCSPMKGHSHVYWYRQLPEEGLKFMVYLQKENIIDESGMPKERFSAEFPKEGPSILRIQQVVRGDSAAYFCASSPRINRGGEKLFFGSGTQLSVL.

The chain combines TRBV30 with TRBJ2-7, with TRBD1 identical over 8 bases. V dropped 3 bases and J dropped 4; count of bases not matched to a gene: 5. CDR1 is GTSNPN and CDR2 is SVGIG in the germline V gene (reference sequence). The CDR3 length is 13 residues. CDR3 DNA: TGTGCCTGGAGGGACCGGGACAGGTACGAGCAGTACTTC. Translated, it gives CAWRDRDRYEQYF.

The chain employs TRBV6-1 and TRBJ1-1; D is undetermined. Germline V CDR1 and CDR2: MNHNS, SASEGT. The CDR3 loop spans 11 amino acids. V lost 8 bases, J lost 4 bases, and 8 bases lay in between. This CDR3 reads CASWEVTEAFF. CDR3 in DNA: TGTGCCAGCTGGGAGGTCACTGAAGCTTTCTTT.

J is TRBJ1-2 and V is TRBV6-1, with 7 bases identical to TRBD1. Germline CDR1 and CDR2: MNHNS and SASEGT. The J segment lost 8 bases and the V segment lost 4 bases, leaving 4 bases of the junction unmatched. The CDR3 is made up of 12 amino acids. The CDR3 region is CASSVLGQGYTF. CDR3 in DNA: TGTGCCAGCAGTGTTCTGGGACAGGGCTACACCTTC.

The V gene is TRBV28, the J gene TRBJ2-2, with 8 bases identical to TRBD1. Trimming cost V 4 bases and J 4 bases; bases outside gene matches: 2. Germline assignment: CDR1 MDHEN and CDR2 SYDVKM. This CDR3 comprises 14 residues. The CDR3 protein is CASSSGGSTGELFF. DNA for the CDR3: TGTGCCAGCAGTTCAGGGGGCAGCACCGGGGAGCTGTTTTTT.